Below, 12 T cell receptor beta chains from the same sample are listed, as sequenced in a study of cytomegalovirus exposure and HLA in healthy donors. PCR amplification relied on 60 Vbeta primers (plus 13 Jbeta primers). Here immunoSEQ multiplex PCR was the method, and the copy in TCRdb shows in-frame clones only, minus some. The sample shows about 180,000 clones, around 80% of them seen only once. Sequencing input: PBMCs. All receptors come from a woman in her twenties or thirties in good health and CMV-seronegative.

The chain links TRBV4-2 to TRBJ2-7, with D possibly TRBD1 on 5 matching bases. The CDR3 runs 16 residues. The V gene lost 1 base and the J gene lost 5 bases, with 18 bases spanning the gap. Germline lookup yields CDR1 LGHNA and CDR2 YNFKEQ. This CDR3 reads CASSQGSAQGIHEQYF. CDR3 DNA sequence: TGTGCCAGCAGCCAAGGGAGCGCCCAGGGAATCCACGAGCAGTACTTC.

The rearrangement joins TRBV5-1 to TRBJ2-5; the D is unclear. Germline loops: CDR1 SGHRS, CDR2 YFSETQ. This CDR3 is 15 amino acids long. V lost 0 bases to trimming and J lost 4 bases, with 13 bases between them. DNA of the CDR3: TGCGCCAGCAGCTTGGCCCCTTCAGATGCAGAGACCCAGTACTTC. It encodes CASSLAPSDAETQYF.

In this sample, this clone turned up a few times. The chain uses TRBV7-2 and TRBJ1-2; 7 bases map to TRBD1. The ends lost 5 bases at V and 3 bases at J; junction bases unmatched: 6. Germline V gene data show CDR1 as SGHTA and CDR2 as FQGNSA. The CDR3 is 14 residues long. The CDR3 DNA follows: TGTGCCAGCAGCATTCCCGGGACAGACTATGGCTACACCTTC. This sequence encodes CASSIPGTDYGYTF.

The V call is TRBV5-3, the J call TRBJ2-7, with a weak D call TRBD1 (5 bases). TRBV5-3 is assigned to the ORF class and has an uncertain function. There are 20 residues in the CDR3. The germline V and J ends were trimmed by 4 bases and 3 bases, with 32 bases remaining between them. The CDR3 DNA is TGTGCCAGAAGCAACCAATCGTATAGGGGCCGAATGCCCATCATCTACGAGCAGTACTTC. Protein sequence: CARSNQSYRGRMPIIYEQYF.

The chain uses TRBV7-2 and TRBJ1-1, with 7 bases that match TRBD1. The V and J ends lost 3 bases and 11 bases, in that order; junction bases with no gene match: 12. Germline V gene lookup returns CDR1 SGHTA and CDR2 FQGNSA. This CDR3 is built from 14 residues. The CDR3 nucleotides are TGTGCCAGCAGCTTGATCGAACCCCAGGGGGACGCTTTCTTT. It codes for CASSLIEPQGDAFF.

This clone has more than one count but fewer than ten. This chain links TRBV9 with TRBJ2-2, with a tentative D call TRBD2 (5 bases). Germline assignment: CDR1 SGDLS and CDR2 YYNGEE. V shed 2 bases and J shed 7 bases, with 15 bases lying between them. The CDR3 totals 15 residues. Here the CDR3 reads CASSVGGSRGGELFF. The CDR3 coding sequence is TGTGCCAGCAGCGTCGGTGGGAGTCGGGGCGGGGAGCTGTTTTTT.

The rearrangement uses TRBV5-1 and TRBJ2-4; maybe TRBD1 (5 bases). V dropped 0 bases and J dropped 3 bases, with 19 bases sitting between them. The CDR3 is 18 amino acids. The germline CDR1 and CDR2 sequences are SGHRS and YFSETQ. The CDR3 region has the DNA TGCGCCAGCAGCTTGGGCAGGGAACCTGGTACTAACAAAAACATTCAGTACTTC. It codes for CASSLGREPGTNKNIQYF.

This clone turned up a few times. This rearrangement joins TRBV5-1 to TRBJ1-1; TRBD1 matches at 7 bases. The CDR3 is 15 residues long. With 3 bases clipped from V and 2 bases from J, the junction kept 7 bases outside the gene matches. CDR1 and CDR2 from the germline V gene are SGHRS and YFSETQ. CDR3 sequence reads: CASSSRTGENTEAFF. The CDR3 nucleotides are TGCGCCAGCAGCTCTCGGACAGGCGAAAACACTGAAGCTTTCTTT.

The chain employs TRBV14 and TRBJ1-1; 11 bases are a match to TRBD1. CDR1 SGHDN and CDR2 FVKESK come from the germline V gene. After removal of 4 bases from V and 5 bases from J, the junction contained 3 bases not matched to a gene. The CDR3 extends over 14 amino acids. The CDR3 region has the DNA TGTGCCAGCAGCCCGGACAGGGGGCGAACTGAAGCTTTCTTT. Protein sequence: CASSPDRGRTEAFF.

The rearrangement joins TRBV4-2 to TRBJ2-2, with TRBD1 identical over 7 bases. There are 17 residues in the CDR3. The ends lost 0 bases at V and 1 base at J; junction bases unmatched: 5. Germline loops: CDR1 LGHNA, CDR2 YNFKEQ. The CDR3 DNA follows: TGTGCCAGCAGCCAAGATTATCAGGGGGAGAACACCGGGGAGCTGTTTTTT. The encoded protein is CASSQDYQGENTGELFF.

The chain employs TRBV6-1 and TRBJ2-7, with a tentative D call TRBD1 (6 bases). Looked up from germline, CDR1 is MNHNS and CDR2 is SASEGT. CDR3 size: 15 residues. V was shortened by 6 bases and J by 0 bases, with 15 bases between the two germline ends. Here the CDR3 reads CASSPGALSSYEQYF. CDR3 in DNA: TGTGCCAGCAGCCCAGGGGCCCTTAGCTCCTACGAGCAGTACTTC.

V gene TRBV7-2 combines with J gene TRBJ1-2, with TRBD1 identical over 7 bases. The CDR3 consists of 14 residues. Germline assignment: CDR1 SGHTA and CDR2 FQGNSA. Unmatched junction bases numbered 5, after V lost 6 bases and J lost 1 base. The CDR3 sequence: CASRKTGLNYGYTF. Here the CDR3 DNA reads TGTGCCAGCAGAAAGACAGGGCTTAACTATGGCTACACCTTC.